This T cell receptor (beta chain) is drawn from a study of CD8 T cells in ankylosing spondylitis. TCRdb ran MiXCR on the 5' RACE reads and lists one entry per CDR3 protein. The sample includes about 150,000 distinct CDR3 sequences, roughly 44% of them seen just once. Worth noting for this clonotype: The antigen is not known.

V dropped 0 bases and J dropped 4 bases, with 18 bases sitting between them. CDR1 is LGHNA and CDR2 is YSLEER in the germline V gene. The CDR3 totals 17 residues. Study-wide findings and caveats: Characteristic, it appeared, of ankylosing spondylitis blood was a TCR beta motif of 7 or 8 highly homologous variants. There was reportedly significant enrichment of clones that were disease-linked in matched ankylosing spondylitis synovial fluid. Within peripheral blood, clones linked to disease were CD8+ and relatively rare. Earlier work had already found some motif variants in reactive arthritis synovial fluid and blood.

The sequence was obtained from a male donor with ankylosing spondylitis. The chain carries TRBV4-3 and TRBJ2-5; possible D gene TRBD2, 5 bases. Source material: synovial fluid, either unsorted or a sorted T cell fraction (not recorded which). CDR3 sequence: CASSQENDYHRRETQYF. The CDR3 DNA is TGCGCCAGCAGCCAAGAGAACGACTACCACAGACGAGAGACCCAGTACTTC.